The 21 T cell receptor beta chains below come from one sample, sequenced in a study of cytomegalovirus exposure and HLA in healthy donors. The assay was immunoSEQ multiplex PCR, and TCRdb's table has in-frame clones only and misses some. The sample yields some 120,000 clones, around 90% seen once. The sequencing sample was made of PBMCs. These receptors all come from a woman between 18 and 30 years old in good health and CMV-seronegative.

This clone was recorded once. The genes are TRBV9 and TRBJ1-3; 11 bases match TRBD1. Trimming removed 0 bases from V and 3 bases from J; junction bases left unmatched: 2. The CDR3 is 16 residues long. In germline, CDR1 is SGDLS, CDR2 YYNGEE. CDR3 sequence: CASSVGGTGGGNTIYF. The CDR3 coding sequence is TGTGCCAGCAGCGTAGGAGGGACAGGGGGTGGAAACACCATATATTTT.

The V and J genes are TRBV18 and TRBJ1-3; D ambiguous. The CDR3 totals 16 residues. Trimming cost V 6 bases and J 0 bases, with 15 bases left between them. Germline assignment: CDR1 KGHSH and CDR2 LQKENI. The CDR3 here is CASSAERRSSGNTIYF. The CDR3 DNA reads TGTGCCAGCTCCGCCGAACGGAGATCCTCTGGAAACACCATATATTTT.

The rearrangement joins TRBV6-1 to TRBJ2-1; 9 bases agree with TRBD1. Germline V lookup: CDR1 MNHNS, CDR2 SASEGT. V trimming: 8 bases; J trimming: 2 bases; junction bases outside the gene matches: 7. The CDR3 is 15 amino acids. The CDR3 DNA sequence: TGTGCCAGCTGTACGGGGGACAGGGCCTACAATGAGCAGTTCTTC. Its protein is CASCTGDRAYNEQFF.

The chain combines TRBV28 with TRBJ2-3; possibly TRBD2 for D (5 bases). This CDR3 has 12 amino acids. CDR1 MDHEN and CDR2 SYDVKM come from the germline V gene. CDR3 amino acids: CASEAATDTQYF. CDR3 nucleotide sequence: TGTGCTTCAGAAGCGGCCACAGATACGCAGTATTTT.

This chain joins TRBV7-2 and TRBJ2-7; perhaps TRBD2 as D (5 bases). Per the germline V gene, CDR1 is SGHTA and CDR2 is FQGNSA. Trimming took off 1 base at V and 0 bases at J, with 7 bases between the two ends. CDR3 length: 14 residues. CDR3: CASSLVAGSYEQYF. The CDR3 nucleotides are TGTGCCAGCAGCTTAGTCGCGGGCTCCTACGAGCAGTACTTC.

This chain uses TRBV5-5 with TRBJ2-7, with a weak D call TRBD1 (7 bases). Trimming cost V 0 bases and J 5 bases, with 21 bases left between them. This CDR3 has 17 residues. Germline loops: CDR1 SGHKS, CDR2 YYEKEE (reference sequence). CDR3 coding DNA: TGTGCCAGCAGCTTGGTATTCAGGGCAGGGGGGTCTCACGAGCAGTACTTC. Translation gives CASSLVFRAGGSHEQYF.

The genes are TRBV6-6 and TRBJ1-5; D unresolved. This CDR3 contains 14 residues. The V end was cut by 1 base, the J end by 4 bases, with 8 bases between. Germline CDR1 is MNHNY and CDR2 is SVGAGI (reference sequence). CDR3 nucleotides: TGTGCCAGCAGTTACTGGCCGGAGAATCAGCCCCAGCATTTT. Translating gives CASSYWPENQPQHF.

This clone has a single count. CDR3 DNA sequence: TGTGCCAGCAAAACTAGCGGGAGGGGGGAGACCCAGTACTTC. It yields the protein CASKTSGRGETQYF. V and J are TRBV28 and TRBJ2-5; 13 bases agree with TRBD2. The CDR3 has 14 amino acids. Germline CDR1 is MDHEN and CDR2 is SYDVKM. Unmatched junction bases numbered 4, after V lost 7 bases and J lost 5 bases.

The CDR3 spells CAWSVIRGNEQYF. The DNA for the CDR3 is TGTGCCTGGAGTGTAATACGGGGGAACGAGCAGTACTTC. V usage is TRBV30 and J usage is TRBJ2-7; D might be TRBD2 (6 bases). V gave up 0 bases and J gave up 5 bases, with 11 bases separating them. The CDR3 consists of 13 residues. Germline CDR1 is GTSNPN and CDR2 is SVGIG (reference sequence).

V and J are TRBV7-6 and TRBJ2-7; TRBD1 is a possible D gene (5 bases). Trimming removed 2 bases from V and 2 bases from J, with 10 bases in between. The CDR3 covers 14 residues. CDR1 is SGHVS, CDR2 FNYEAQ, per germline. Here the CDR3 reads CASSLSDSAYEQYF. Written as DNA, the CDR3 is TGTGCCAGCAGCTTAAGTGACAGTGCCTACGAGCAGTACTTC.

The chain combines TRBV7-8 with TRBJ1-5; weak D call: TRBD1 (5 bases). There are 13 residues in the CDR3. Germline CDR1 is SGHVS and CDR2 is FQNEAQ. With 6 bases removed from V and 6 bases from J, the gap between germline ends came to 12 bases. CDR3 bases: TGTGCCAGCAGTCCCGACAGAAGTCAGCCCCAGCATTTT. It specifies CASSPDRSQPQHF.

J is TRBJ1-2 and V is TRBV13; no clear D gene. CDR1 and CDR2 from the germline V gene are PRHDT and FYEKMQ (reference sequence). The CDR3 runs 16 residues. Between the trimmed V and J ends, which lost 5 bases and 4 bases, there was a span of 20 bases. As DNA, the CDR3 is TGTGCCAGCAGCCCTCTGACGGGCTGGGAGACCTATGGCTACACCTTC. As protein: CASSPLTGWETYGYTF.

The chain joins TRBV7-3 to TRBJ1-6; no reliable D call. V gave up 0 bases and J gave up 10 bases, with 10 bases separating them. This CDR3 comprises 14 residues. The germline V gene has CDR1 SGHTA and CDR2 FQGTGA. CDR3 in amino acids: CASSLTPETSPLHF. The CDR3 DNA follows: TGTGCCAGCAGCTTAACGCCAGAAACCTCACCCCTCCACTTT.

V is TRBV11-3 and J is TRBJ1-4; D not resolved. V was clipped by 3 bases and J by 3 bases, with 8 bases between them. This CDR3 spans 14 amino acids. The germline V gene has CDR1 SGHNT and CDR2 YENEEA. The CDR3 loop is CASSFGEANEKLFF. CDR3 bases: TGTGCCAGCAGCTTCGGGGAGGCTAATGAAAAACTGTTTTTT. The full variable domain, in which reference TRBV11-3 and TRBJ1-4 provide the parts outside the CDR3, is EAGVVQSPRYKIIEKKQPVAFWCNPISGHNTLYWYLQNLGQGPELLIRYENEEAVDDSQLPKDRFSAERLKGVDSTLKIQPAELGDSAVYLCASSFGEANEKLFFGSGTQLSVL.

The rearrangement joins TRBV27 to TRBJ2-7; 7 bases fit TRBD2. V lost 4 bases, J lost 5 bases, and 11 bases stayed unmatched. CDR1 is MNHEY, CDR2 SMNVEV, per germline (reference sequence). The CDR3 sequence is 15 residues long. The DNA of the CDR3 is TGTGCCAGCAGTTCCCGGCCAGCGGGATTTAACGAGCAGTACTTC. Residues: CASSSRPAGFNEQYF.

The chain employs TRBV12-2 and TRBJ1-5; no check of the table's D call, TRBD1, against the DNA was made. TRBV12-2 is labeled a pseudogene. The CDR3 covers 19 residues. CDR3 DNA sequence: TGTGCAAGTCGCTTAGCCCAATCTTACAGGGGGCGTCGCAATCAGCCCCAGCATTTT. Encoded protein: CASRLAQSYRGRRNQPQHF.

This clone occurred once. The CDR3 spells CSVEANYNEQFF. Written as DNA, the CDR3 is TGCAGCGTTGAAGCAAACTACAATGAGCAGTTCTTC. This chain connects TRBV29-1 to TRBJ2-1; D is undetermined. There are 12 residues in the CDR3. CDR1 SQVTM and CDR2 ANQGSEA come from the germline V gene. Trimming took off 1 base at V and 3 bases at J, with 4 bases between the two ends.

CDR3 sequence (DNA): TGTGCCAGCTCACCACCGACTAGCGGGAGAGAGCAGTACTTC. Protein sequence: CASSPPTSGREQYF. J is TRBJ2-7 and V is TRBV18, with 12 bases lining up with TRBD2. With V trimmed by 0 bases and J by 7 bases, 1 base remained unmatched. This CDR3 is built from 14 residues. Per germline, CDR1 KGHSH and CDR2 LQKENI.

V usage is TRBV19 and J usage is TRBJ2-7; 10 nucleotides match TRBD1. The V and J ends lost 5 bases and 2 bases, in that order; junction bases with no gene match: 6. This CDR3 is built from 15 residues. The germline V gene encodes CDR1 LNHDA and CDR2 SQIVND (reference sequence). CDR3 sequence reads: CASSAPGTGAYEQYF. The CDR3 DNA reads TGTGCCAGTAGTGCCCCCGGGACAGGGGCCTACGAGCAGTACTTC.

The rearrangement joins TRBV25-1 to TRBJ1-1; D is perhaps TRBD1 (5 bases). The CDR3 covers 12 residues. V lost 6 bases and J 1 base, leaving 6 bases between the germline ends. Germline values: CDR1 MGHDK, CDR2 SYGVNS. CDR3 nucleotides: TGTGCCAGCAGGGGGCCGAACACTGAAGCTTTCTTT. Translation gives CASRGPNTEAFF.

The gene calls are TRBV9 and TRBJ2-1; 7 positions match TRBD2. The V gene end was trimmed by 4 bases and the J gene end by 10 bases; junction bases not matched to a gene: 14. The V gene's germline CDR1 is SGDLS and CDR2 YYNGEE. This CDR3 contains 15 residues. The CDR3 sequence: CASSSGGTLFWEQFF. CDR3 bases: TGTGCCAGCAGCTCCGGGGGGACCCTGTTCTGGGAGCAGTTCTTC. Variable domain in full (rest from reference TRBV9 and TRBJ2-1): DSGVTQTPKHLITATGQRVTLRCSPRSGDLSVYWYQQSLDQGLQFLIQYYNGEERAKGNILERFSAQQFPDLHSELNLSSLELGDSALYFCASSSGGTLFWEQFFGPGTRLTVL.